Below, 31 T cell receptor beta chains from the same sample are listed, as sequenced in a study of CD8+ T cells in alopecia areata. RNA extraction and reverse transcription yielded cDNA as sequencing template. Data came from immunoSEQ multiplex PCR; TCRdb stores just in-frame clones and leaves some out. In the table there are under 350,000 clones, roughly 60% of which are singletons. The treatment denotes: oral pan-JAK inhibitor, 5-10 mg twice daily. The material sequenced was CD4+ T cells sorted from blood, taken at week 24, from a patient treated with tofacitinib. These receptors were taken from a human donor with alopecia areata.

The genes are TRBV11-1 and TRBJ2-5; the match to TRBD1 covers 7 bases. Germline CDR1 and CDR2: SGHAT and FQDESV (reference sequence). J was trimmed by 5 bases and V by 5 bases; bases with no gene match: 14. The CDR3 loop spans 16 amino acids. CDR3 coding DNA: TGTGCCAGCAGCCATACTTCCCGAGACAGGGAGGAGACCCAGTACTTC. This encodes CASSHTSRDREETQYF. Together with reference TRBV11-1 and TRBJ2-5, the CDR3 gives the full variable domain: EAEVAQSPRYKITEKSQAVAFWCDPISGHATLYWYRQILGQGPELLVQFQDESVVDDSQLPKDRFSAERLKGVDSTLKIQPAELGDSAMYLCASSHTSRDREETQYFGPGTRLLVL.

The chain combines TRBV7-6 with TRBJ2-2, with D unclear. Germline V gene data show CDR1 as SGHVS and CDR2 as FNYEAQ. The CDR3 has 13 residues. Deletions cut 1 base from V and 4 bases from J, with 4 bases between. The CDR3 sequence is CASSLDTTGELFF. The CDR3 DNA follows: TGTGCCAGCAGCTTAGATACCACCGGGGAGCTGTTTTTT.

Only a few counts were recorded for this clone. The rearrangement links TRBV7-2 to TRBJ1-1, with 8 bases that match TRBD1. With V trimmed by 1 base and J by 3 bases, 4 bases remained unmatched. The CDR3 runs 15 residues. Germline V gene data show CDR1 as SGHTA and CDR2 as FQGNSA. CDR3 nucleotide sequence: TGTGCCAGCAGCTTAGGAGGACAGGGCTACACTGAAGCTTTCTTT. It is translated as CASSLGGQGYTEAFF.

Regarding this clone: This sample also contains other DNA sequences that code for the same CDR3. This chain joins TRBV30 and TRBJ2-1; 8 bases are a match to TRBD2. The J segment lost 1 base and the V segment lost 2 bases, leaving 1 base of the junction unmatched. Germline values: CDR1 GTSNPN, CDR2 SVGIG (reference sequence). This CDR3 comprises 14 residues. CDR3 nucleotides: TGTGCCTGGAGTCGGGGGGGATCCTACAATGAGCAGTTCTTC. This translates into CAWSRGGSYNEQFF.

This clone was picked up a small number of times. V is TRBV7-2 and J is TRBJ2-3; 8 nucleotides agree with TRBD2. Germline CDR1 is SGHTA and CDR2 is FQGNSA. CDR3 length: 16 residues. Unmatched junction bases numbered 7, after V lost 4 bases and J lost 1 base. CDR3 bases: TGTGCCAGCAGCTCCCGGGGGGGCGACGGCACAGATACGCAGTATTTT. It codes for CASSSRGGDGTDTQYF.

This clone was seen more than once but under ten times. The CDR3 spells CASSLQPTHCTDTQYF. The DNA for the CDR3 is TGCGCCAGCAGTCTCCAGCCGACTCATTGCACAGATACGCAGTATTTT. V is TRBV23-1 and J is TRBJ2-3, with D unclear. TRBV23-1 is classed as an ORF, of uncertain function. This CDR3 is 16 amino acids long. Trimming took off 4 bases at V and 1 base at J, with 15 bases between the two ends.

As regards this clone: The same CDR3 can be traced to other DNA sequences in this sample. The V gene is TRBV2, the J gene TRBJ1-1, with D uncertain. Looked up from germline, CDR1 is SNHLY and CDR2 is FYNNEI. With 4 bases removed from V and 2 bases from J, the gap between germline ends came to 8 bases. The CDR3 covers 13 residues. The CDR3 loop reads CASSASVNTEAFF. CDR3 sequence (DNA): TGTGCCAGCAGTGCTTCGGTAAACACTGAAGCTTTCTTT.

This clone was seen a few times. J is TRBJ1-4 and V is TRBV7-9; D unresolved. V lost 1 base to trimming and J lost 5 bases, with 11 bases between them. Germline CDR1 SEHNR, CDR2 FQNEAQ (reference sequence). CDR3 size: 15 residues. In DNA, the CDR3 is TGTGCCAGCAGCTTAGGGGGAGGGCAGAATGAAAAACTGTTTTTT. It encodes CASSLGGGQNEKLFF.

This chain uses TRBV5-6 with TRBJ1-5, with 8 bases fitting TRBD1. Looked up from germline, CDR1 is SGHDT and CDR2 is YYEEEE. J gave up 16 bases and V 1 base, and 7 bases lay outside the gene matches. This CDR3 is built from 12 residues. CDR3 loop: CASSLRDRPFHF. The DNA of the CDR3 is TGTGCCAGCAGCTTGAGGGACAGGCCTTTCCATTTT.

The rearrangement uses TRBV7-9 and TRBJ1-6; no clear D. The CDR3 runs to 15 residues. Germline V gene data show CDR1 as SEHNR and CDR2 as FQNEAQ (reference sequence). V was clipped by 1 base and J by 9 bases, with 13 bases between them. CDR3 nucleotides: TGTGCCAGCAGCTTAGGTCTAGGGAGCTCTTCACCCCTCCACTTT. It translates to CASSLGLGSSSPLHF.

The chain recombines TRBV5-1 with TRBJ2-7; D not certain. The V end was cut by 0 bases, the J end by 4 bases, with 8 bases between. The germline V gene has CDR1 SGHRS and CDR2 YFSETQ. CDR3 size: 13 residues. CDR3 protein: CASSLGMGYEQYF. CDR3 DNA sequence: TGCGCCAGCAGCTTGGGTATGGGATACGAGCAGTACTTC. The full variable domain, rest sourced from reference TRBV5-1 and TRBJ2-7, is KAGVTQTPRYLIKTRGQQVTLSCSPISGHRSVSWYQQTPGQGLQFLFEYFSETQRNKGNFPGRFSGRQFSNSRSEMNVSTLELGDSALYLCASSLGMGYEQYFGPGTRLTVT.

This clone was observed a handful of times. The chain combines TRBV5-1 with TRBJ1-2; no clear D gene. CDR3 length: 13 amino acids. V gave up 2 bases and J gave up 1 base, with 6 bases separating them. Germline V gene data show CDR1 as SGHRS and CDR2 as YFSETQ. This chain's CDR3 is CASSFGDNYGYTF. CDR3 coding DNA: TGCGCCAGCAGCTTTGGGGATAACTATGGCTACACCTTC.

The chain combines TRBV7-9 with TRBJ2-7, with 7 bases aligning to TRBD1. Germline values: CDR1 SEHNR, CDR2 FQNEAQ (reference sequence). Trimming took 6 bases from V and 3 from J; bases not matched to a gene: 11. The CDR3 has 15 amino acids. CDR3 DNA sequence: TGTGCCAGCAGACTCTCCCGGGACAGAGGCTACGAGCAGTACTTC. Translation: CASRLSRDRGYEQYF.

In nucleotides, the CDR3 is TGTGCCAGCAGCTCCGGGACAGGGGGTAGGGAGCAGCCCCAGCATTTT. It codes for CASSSGTGGREQPQHF. This chain uses TRBV7-9 with TRBJ1-5; 11 positions agree with TRBD1. CDR1 SEHNR and CDR2 FQNEAQ come from the germline V gene (reference sequence). This CDR3 region has 16 residues. The junction had 9 bases not matched to a gene; V was cut back by 4 bases and J by 7 bases.

The genes are TRBV14 and TRBJ2-5; a possible D gene is TRBD2 (7 bases). The CDR3 has 16 residues. Germline V gives CDR1 SGHDN, CDR2 FVKESK. V dropped 4 bases and J dropped 2 bases, with 17 bases sitting between them. The DNA of the CDR3 is TGTGCCAGCAGCCCCCTGCACGGGGGGCCTCAAGAGACCCAGTACTTC. Protein product: CASSPLHGGPQETQYF.

This chain connects TRBV9 to TRBJ2-5; the D gene is possibly TRBD2 (5 bases). Trimming took 1 base from V and 5 from J, leaving 12 bases between them. The V gene's germline CDR1 is SGDLS and CDR2 YYNGEE. The CDR3 sequence is 14 residues long. The CDR3 here is CASSVRADPETQYF. CDR3 bases: TGTGCCAGCAGCGTAAGAGCGGACCCTGAGACCCAGTACTTC.

The rearrangement joins TRBV28 to TRBJ1-6, with TRBD1 matching over 7 bases. Trimming took 4 bases from V and 5 from J; bases not matched to a gene: 8. Germline lookup yields CDR1 MDHEN and CDR2 SYDVKM. The CDR3 is 16 amino acids. CDR3 bases: TGTGCCAGCAGTTCTACCAAGGGGGCGGATAATTCACCCCTCCACTTT. Its translation: CASSSTKGADNSPLHF. The entire variable domain, with the rest obtained from reference TRBV28 and TRBJ1-6, is as follows: DVKVTQSSRYLVKRTGEKVFLECVQDMDHENMFWYRQDPGLGLRLIYFSYDVKMKEKGDIPEGYSVSREKKERFSLILESASTNQTSMYLCASSSTKGADNSPLHFGNGTRLTVT.

This rearrangement joins TRBV5-1 to TRBJ1-1; maybe TRBD1 (6 bases). Germline V gene lookup returns CDR1 SGHRS and CDR2 YFSETQ. The ends were cut back, 4 bases at V and 1 base at J, with 14 bases in the middle. CDR3 length equals 15 residues. CDR3 sequence: CASSLQTGPNTEAFF. The CDR3 DNA reads TGCGCCAGCAGCCTCCAAACAGGGCCGAACACTGAAGCTTTCTTT.

This chain joins TRBV11-2 and TRBJ1-1; 9 nucleotides align to TRBD1. The germline V gene has CDR1 SGHAT and CDR2 FQNNGV. CDR3 length: 15 residues. The junction had 6 bases not matched to a gene; V was cut back by 4 bases and J by 3 bases. The CDR3, as DNA: TGTGCCAGCAGCTCCACAGGGGGCTGGGACACTGAAGCTTTCTTT. It translates to CASSSTGGWDTEAFF.

Regarding this clone: The identical CDR3 is also encoded by other nucleotide sequences in the sample. This chain links TRBV2 with TRBJ2-5, with D unclear. Trimming left V 4 bases short and J 3 bases short, with 3 bases between. CDR3 length: 11 amino acids. CDR1 and CDR2 (germline): SNHLY, FYNNEI. Written as DNA, the CDR3 is TGTGCCAGCAGTGGCGAAGAGACCCAGTACTTC. Translation gives CASSGEETQYF. Together with reference TRBV2 and TRBJ2-5, the CDR3 gives the full variable domain: EPEVTQTPSHQVTQMGQEVILRCVPISNHLYFYWYRQILGQKVEFLVSFYNNEISEKSEIFDDQFSVERPDGSNFTLKIRSTKLEDSAMYFCASSGEETQYFGPGTRLLVL.

The chain combines TRBV7-9 with TRBJ1-6, with TRBD1 as a possible D gene (5 bases). Germline V gene lookup returns CDR1 SEHNR and CDR2 FQNEAQ (reference sequence). V lost 5 bases to trimming and J lost 8 bases, with 13 bases between them. The CDR3 consists of 14 residues. DNA of the CDR3: TGTGCCAGCAGCGCGGACATAAGGGATTCACCCCTCCACTTT. Encoded protein: CASSADIRDSPLHF.

The chain has TRBV4-3 and TRBJ1-4; D unclear. Germline CDR1 reads LGHNA; CDR2 reads YSLEER. The CDR3 consists of 17 residues. Trimming shortened V by 0 bases and J by 5 bases, and 16 bases separated the two germline ends. CDR3 sequence (DNA): TGCGCCAGCAGCCAAGATCCGTGGGCCAGAAAGAATGAAAAACTGTTTTTT. Amino acid sequence: CASSQDPWARKNEKLFF.

This rearrangement joins TRBV30 to TRBJ2-5; possibly TRBD1 for D (6 bases). The CDR3 runs 13 residues. Germline V CDR1 and CDR2: GTSNPN, SVGIG (reference sequence). V lost 3 bases, J lost 5 bases, and 13 bases lay in between. The CDR3 DNA sequence: TGTGCCTGGAGAACAGGGTTCAAGGAGACCCAGTACTTC. As protein: CAWRTGFKETQYF.

The chain links TRBV5-4 to TRBJ1-6; tentatively, D is TRBD1 (6 bases). The germline V and J ends were trimmed by 4 bases and 10 bases, with 15 bases remaining between them. Germline CDR1 reads SGHNT; CDR2 reads YYREEE (reference sequence). The CDR3 sequence is 14 residues long. The CDR3 loop reads CASSRTGTNSPLHF. Written as DNA, the CDR3 is TGTGCCAGCAGCCGAACAGGGACCAACTCACCCCTCCACTTT.

The chain is built from TRBV30 and TRBJ2-3, with D maybe TRBD2 (6 bases). The CDR3 is made up of 16 amino acids. V lost 1 base and J 1 base, leaving 15 bases between the germline ends. The germline CDR1 and CDR2 sequences are GTSNPN and SVGIG (reference sequence). CDR3: CAWSGGIGGGTDTQYF. In DNA, the CDR3 is TGTGCCTGGAGTGGGGGGATAGGCGGGGGCACAGATACGCAGTATTTT.

This clone was counted only a few times. The chain has TRBV27 and TRBJ2-7; a weak D match, TRBD1 (6 bases). This CDR3 is built from 15 residues. V lost 5 bases, J lost 4 bases, and 18 bases lay in between. Germline CDR1 MNHEY, CDR2 SMNVEV (reference sequence). The CDR3 protein is CASSPQTGILYEQYF. CDR3 nucleotide sequence: TGTGCCAGCAGTCCACAAACAGGGATACTATACGAGCAGTACTTC.

The V call is TRBV2, the J call TRBJ1-2; D unresolved. The V end was cut by 7 bases, the J end by 2 bases, with 14 bases between. The V gene's germline CDR1 is SNHLY and CDR2 FYNNEI. There are 14 residues in the CDR3. The chain's CDR3 is CASIPDRENYGYTF. CDR3 bases: TGTGCCAGCATCCCCGATAGGGAGAACTATGGCTACACCTTC. Combining the CDR3 with reference TRBV2 and TRBJ1-2 gives the whole variable domain EPEVTQTPSHQVTQMGQEVILRCVPISNHLYFYWYRQILGQKVEFLVSFYNNEISEKSEIFDDQFSVERPDGSNFTLKIRSTKLEDSAMYFCASIPDRENYGYTFGSGTRLTVV.

V and J are TRBV14 and TRBJ2-1; D gene uncertain. CDR3 length: 15 amino acids. Germline assignment: CDR1 SGHDN and CDR2 FVKESK. The V and J ends lost 4 bases and 5 bases respectively, with 15 bases between them. The CDR3 region is CASSLALDVNNEQFF. CDR3 coding DNA: TGTGCCAGCAGCCTAGCCTTAGATGTGAACAATGAGCAGTTCTTC. The full variable domain, completed using reference TRBV14 and TRBJ2-1, is EAGVTQFPSHSVIEKGQTVTLRCDPISGHDNLYWYRRVMGKEIKFLLHFVKESKQDESGMPNNRFLAERTGGTYSTLKVQPAELEDSGVYFCASSLALDVNNEQFFGPGTRLTVL.

V and J are TRBV7-9 and TRBJ2-5; the D is unclear. The germline gives CDR1 SEHNR, CDR2 FQNEAQ (reference sequence). This CDR3 comprises 14 residues. V was pared by 4 bases and J by 2 bases, with 11 bases between. The CDR3 nucleotides read TGTGCCAGCAGCTACGGGCAGTCACAAGAGACCCAGTACTTC. Its protein is CASSYGQSQETQYF. The variable domain in full, with the rest retrieved from reference TRBV7-9 and TRBJ2-5, is DTGVSQNPRHKITKRGQNVTFRCDPISEHNRLYWYRQTLGQGPEFLTYFQNEAQLEKSRLLSDRFSAERPKGSFSTLEIQRTEQGDSAMYLCASSYGQSQETQYFGPGTRLLVL.

This clone was picked up many times. The chain uses TRBV4-1 and TRBJ1-6; D not certain. Trimming pared 6 bases from V and 7 bases from J, leaving 13 bases between. The CDR3 loop spans 14 amino acids. Germline values: CDR1 MGHRA, CDR2 YSYEKL. The CDR3 sequence: CASRGGSENSPLHF. Written as DNA, the CDR3 is TGCGCCAGCAGAGGTGGCAGTGAGAATTCACCCCTCCACTTT.

This clone occurred a few times. The chain uses TRBV19 and TRBJ2-4; D is unclear. The V gene's germline CDR1 is LNHDA and CDR2 SQIVND (reference sequence). V was clipped by 1 base and J by 0 bases, with 7 bases between them. CDR3 length: 15 residues. The CDR3 region has the DNA TGTGCCAGTAGTATAGGTGGCCTAGCCAAAAACATTCAGTACTTC. Its translation: CASSIGGLAKNIQYF.